The 23 T cell receptor beta chains below all came from one sample that was sequenced in a study of vaccination effects on CD4 cells after COVID-19. Antigens for these TCRs are unknown. CD4+ T cells specific for antigen were expanded with viral peptide pools by the ViraFEST assay before sequencing. When less than 11 days of culture had elapsed, CD4+ T cells were isolated. Sometime from March through December 2020, the person acquired a SARS-CoV-2 infection that PCR confirmed. Produced via immunoSEQ multiplex PCR; TCRdb's table is partial and in-frame only. The table has tens of thousands of clones, around three quarters seen once; the top ten hold around 5.5%. Sample: CD4+ T cells from PBMCs cultured with HIV peptides, taken before COVID-19 vaccination. Subset of the sample: HIV-1 Nef peptide pool negative control/reference culture. The receptors were sampled from a human donor who had a prior SARS-CoV-2 infection.

V is TRBV6-5 and J is TRBJ1-2; the D is unclear. CDR1 MNHEY and CDR2 SVGAGI come from the germline V gene. The V end was cut by 6 bases, the J end by 7 bases, with 12 bases between. CDR3 size: 12 residues. The CDR3 region has the DNA TGTGCCAGCAGAAATCAAGGTGGTGGCTACACCTTC. This sequence encodes CASRNQGGGYTF.

This sequence joins TRBV9 and TRBJ2-3; D possibly uses TRBD1 or TRBD2 (5 bases each). This CDR3 is built from 16 residues. The germline gives CDR1 SGDLS, CDR2 YYNGEE. Trimming took off 2 bases at V and 0 bases at J, with 13 bases between the two ends. The CDR3 DNA follows: TGTGCCAGCAGCGTTTTATGGGGGTTAAGCACAGATACGCAGTATTTT. Encoded protein: CASSVLWGLSTDTQYF.

This chain connects TRBV6-6 to TRBJ1-3, with TRBD1 matching 8 bases. The CDR3 is made up of 16 amino acids. J lost 4 bases, V lost 5 bases, and 10 bases had no gene match. Looked up from germline, CDR1 is MNHNY and CDR2 is SVGAGI (reference sequence). The CDR3 sequence: CASSPQGQAEGNTIYF. Written as DNA, the CDR3 is TGTGCCAGCAGTCCCCAGGGACAGGCGGAAGGAAACACCATATATTTT.

V and J are TRBV5-4 and TRBJ2-2; D might be TRBD2 (6 bases). CDR1 and CDR2 from the germline V gene are SGHNT and YYREEE (reference sequence). The CDR3 is made up of 15 amino acids. Trimming took off 4 bases at V and 0 bases at J, with 10 bases between the two ends. CDR3 coding DNA: TGTGCCAGCAGCCCAGCGGGCACGAACACCGGGGAGCTGTTTTTT. This encodes CASSPAGTNTGELFF.

This clone was recorded only once. V gene TRBV2 combines with J gene TRBJ1-4; D ambiguous. This CDR3 region has 14 residues. Trimming shortened V by 3 bases and J by 3 bases, and 8 bases separated the two germline ends. Germline loops: CDR1 SNHLY, CDR2 FYNNEI. CDR3 sequence: CASSEAAANEKLFF. CDR3 bases: TGTGCCAGCAGTGAGGCGGCGGCTAATGAAAAACTGTTTTTT.

This clone appeared once. J is TRBJ1-2 and V is TRBV30, with a tentative D call TRBD1 (6 bases). The CDR3 runs 14 residues. Trimming removed 6 bases from V and 1 base from J, with 15 bases in between. Looked up from germline, CDR1 is GTSNPN and CDR2 is SVGIG (reference sequence). The CDR3 sequence: CACNDRRVNYGYTF. DNA for the CDR3: TGTGCCTGCAACGACAGGAGGGTTAACTATGGCTACACCTTC.

The chain has TRBV6-1 and TRBJ1-4; D ambiguous. V lost 6 bases and J lost 0, with 2 bases in between. The germline CDR1 and CDR2 sequences are MNHNS and SASEGT. This CDR3 is built from 12 residues. The CDR3 sequence: CASRATNEKLFF. The CDR3 nucleotides are TGTGCCAGCAGAGCAACTAATGAAAAACTGTTTTTT.

In its sample, this clone was seen once. The J gene is TRBJ2-7, the V gene TRBV7-2, with TRBD2 matching 11 bases. The J segment lost 6 bases and the V segment lost 5 bases, leaving 18 bases of the junction unmatched. There are 18 residues in the CDR3. Germline values: CDR1 SGHTA, CDR2 FQGNSA. The CDR3 reads CASSETQPLAGGRVEQYF. CDR3 sequence (DNA): TGTGCCAGCAGCGAAACCCAGCCCCTAGCGGGAGGACGGGTCGAGCAGTACTTC.

The chain has TRBV2 and TRBJ2-5; D gene uncertain. V was trimmed by 3 bases and J by 5 bases, leaving 13 bases between them. Germline CDR1 and CDR2: SNHLY and FYNNEI. The CDR3 spans 14 residues. CDR3 nucleotides: TGTGCCAGCAGTGAGATCCCAGGATACGAGACCCAGTACTTC. This sequence encodes CASSEIPGYETQYF.

This chain connects TRBV23-1 to TRBJ2-1, with TRBD2 matching 15 bases. TRBV23-1 is an ORF, with its function uncertain. The length of the CDR3 is 20 residues. With 8 bases clipped from V and 8 bases from J, the junction kept 22 bases outside the gene matches. The CDR3 loop is CASPSAFGTSGGTVQYEQFF. The CDR3 nucleotides read TGCGCCAGCCCAAGTGCTTTCGGGACTAGCGGGGGGACAGTACAATATGAGCAGTTCTTC.

This clone showed up just a few times. V is TRBV28 and J is TRBJ2-3; tentative D call: TRBD1 (6 bases). CDR1 and CDR2 from the germline V gene are MDHEN and SYDVKM. V was trimmed by 6 bases and J by 3 bases, leaving 10 bases between them. The CDR3 sequence is 13 residues long. The CDR3 DNA reads TGTGCCAGCAGACAGACAGGTACAGATACGCAGTATTTT. As protein: CASRQTGTDTQYF.

This clone has only a few counts. At one end, the junction sequence differs from germline, possibly due to a read error. The chain uses TRBV5-6 and TRBJ1-3; D gene ambiguous. From germline, CDR1 is SGHDT and CDR2 YYEEEE. The CDR3 loop spans 13 amino acids. CDR3 DNA: TGTGCCAGCAGCTTGGGACTTGGACACACCATATATTTT. Amino acids: CASSLGLGHTIYF.

The J gene is TRBJ2-7, the V gene TRBV6-2 or TRBV6-3; 10 bases agree with TRBD2. This CDR3 comprises 17 residues. Germline V gene lookup returns CDR1 MNHEY and CDR2 SVGEGT. The V gene end was trimmed by 2 bases and the J gene end by 3 bases; junction bases not matched to a gene: 10. CDR3 DNA: TGTGCCAGCAGTTACGCCCCTGGACTAGCGGAAAACTACGAGCAGTACTTC. It yields the protein CASSYAPGLAENYEQYF.

The J gene is TRBJ2-3, the V gene TRBV12-5, with TRBD1 identical over 7 bases. After removal of 2 bases from V and 7 bases from J, the junction contained 12 bases not matched to a gene. The length of the CDR3 is 16 residues. CDR1 LGHNT and CDR2 FRNRAP come from the germline V gene. The DNA for the CDR3 is TGTGCTAGTGGTTTGCCGACATGGGGGACAGTCAATACGCAGTATTTT. Translation: CASGLPTWGTVNTQYF.

The V gene is TRBV29-1, the J gene TRBJ2-5; D perhaps matches TRBD1 (6 bases). The germline V gene encodes CDR1 SQVTM and CDR2 ANQGSEA. The CDR3 length is 13 residues. V was pared by 4 bases and J by 2 bases, with 11 bases between. This CDR3 is CSVARGTQETQYF. The CDR3 DNA sequence: TGCAGCGTTGCGAGGGGGACGCAAGAGACCCAGTACTTC.

This chain joins TRBV27 and TRBJ2-7; D is undetermined. Trimming took 8 bases from V and 4 from J, leaving 12 bases between them. The CDR3 runs 12 residues. Germline CDR1 reads MNHEY; CDR2 reads SMNVEV (reference sequence). The CDR3 region is CASGWTEYEQYF. The DNA of the CDR3 is TGTGCCAGCGGCTGGACGGAGTACGAGCAGTACTTC.

The chain joins TRBV7-2 to TRBJ2-3; 7 bases fit TRBD1. CDR1 is SGHTA and CDR2 is FQGNSA in the germline V gene. The CDR3 runs to 13 residues. Trimming cost V 5 bases and J 10 bases; bases outside gene matches: 9. The CDR3 DNA is TGTGCCAGCAGCATGGGGACGACAGGGTCGCAGTATTTT. As protein: CASSMGTTGSQYF.

The chain couples TRBV29-1 to TRBJ2-1; 8 bases agree with TRBD2. The V and J ends lost 6 bases and 6 bases, in that order; junction bases with no gene match: 7. CDR3 length: 13 amino acids. The V gene's germline CDR1 is SQVTM and CDR2 ANQGSEA. CDR3 amino acids: CSVAGVGGNEQFF. CDR3 sequence (DNA): TGCAGCGTAGCGGGGGTCGGGGGCAATGAGCAGTTCTTC.

Here the CDR3 reads CASSYPGQNEKLFF. CDR3 nucleotides: TGCGCCAGCAGTTATCCGGGACAGAATGAAAAACTGTTTTTT. The chain is built from TRBV5-1 and TRBJ1-4; 7 positions match TRBD1. Trimming took 5 bases from V and 5 from J; bases not matched to a gene: 6. This CDR3 has 14 amino acids. CDR1 and CDR2 from the germline V gene are SGHRS and YFSETQ.

This clone was observed a few times. The rearrangement uses TRBV7-2 and TRBJ2-1; 7 nucleotides line up with TRBD2. Germline V gene lookup returns CDR1 SGHTA and CDR2 FQGNSA. The trim removed 1 base at V and 4 bases at J, leaving 10 bases unmatched. This CDR3 has 17 amino acids. The CDR3 DNA reads TGTGCCAGCAGCTTAGTGGGAGGGACGAACTCTTACAATGAGCAGTTCTTC. This codes for CASSLVGGTNSYNEQFF.

This clone was counted a few times. The chain is built from TRBV3-1 (or the pseudogene TRBV3-2) and TRBJ2-3, with a possible D match to TRBD2 (5 bases). The CDR3 sequence is 16 residues long. Germline V CDR1 and CDR2: LGHDT, YNNKEL (reference sequence). Deletions cut 3 bases from V and 2 bases from J, with 15 bases between. The CDR3 region is CASSQYLGADTDTQYF. In DNA, the CDR3 is TGTGCCAGCAGCCAGTACTTGGGAGCGGACACAGATACGCAGTATTTT.

This sequence joins TRBV3-1 (or the pseudogene TRBV3-2) and TRBJ2-2; TRBD1 might be the D (6 bases). Germline V gene sequence: CDR1 LGHDT, CDR2 YNNKEL (reference sequence). V lost 3 bases to trimming and J lost 0 bases, with 8 bases between them. This CDR3 is 15 amino acids long. This CDR3 is CASSHRGSNTGELFF. The CDR3 coding sequence is TGTGCCAGCAGCCACAGGGGATCGAACACCGGGGAGCTGTTTTTT.

This chain uses TRBV7-8 with TRBJ1-4; 8 nucleotides agree with TRBD1. CDR1 and CDR2 from the germline V gene are SGHVS and FQNEAQ. The CDR3 is 17 residues long. J lost 0 bases, V lost 0 bases, and 3 bases had no gene match. CDR3 nucleotides: TGTGCCAGCAGCTTAGCGTGGACAGGGACAACTAATGAAAAACTGTTTTTT. Translation: CASSLAWTGTTNEKLFF.